The present TCR beta chain was sequenced within a study of cytomegalovirus exposure and HLA in healthy donors. Whole-study findings and limits: It is likely that the observed cluster of highly shared sequence variants was a sequencing artifact. Accurate predictions that matched the HLA-A and HLA-B alleles of most subjects were reportedly made from TCR beta sequences.

From germline, CDR1 is SQVTM and CDR2 ANQGSEA. J was trimmed by 7 bases and V by 6 bases; bases with no gene match: 12. This CDR3 is built from 14 residues. In this sample, this clone turned up once. Its target is unknown. Vbeta (60) and Jbeta (13) primers were used in the PCR. Only in-frame clones appear in the TCRdb table, and some are missing; sequencing was by immunoSEQ multiplex PCR. Of over 45,000 clones in the sample, more than 75% were seen once. The chain recombines TRBV29-1 with TRBJ2-3; 8 bases are shared with TRBD2. The receptor comes from a female donor in good health and CMV-seronegative. The material sequenced was PBMCs. The CDR3 nucleotides are TGCAGCGTGGCCTTGATCGGGGGGGCCTATACGCAGTATTTT. Translation: CSVALIGGAYTQYF.